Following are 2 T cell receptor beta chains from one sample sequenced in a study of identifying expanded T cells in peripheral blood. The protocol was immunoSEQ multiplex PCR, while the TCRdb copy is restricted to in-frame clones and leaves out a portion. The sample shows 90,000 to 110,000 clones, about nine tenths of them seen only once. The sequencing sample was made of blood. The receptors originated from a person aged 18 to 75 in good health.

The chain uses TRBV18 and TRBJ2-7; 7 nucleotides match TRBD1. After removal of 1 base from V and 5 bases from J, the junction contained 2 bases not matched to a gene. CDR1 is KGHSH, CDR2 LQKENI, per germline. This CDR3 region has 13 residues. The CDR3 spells CASSPRDSDEQYF. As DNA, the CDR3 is TGTGCCAGCTCACCACGGGACAGTGACGAGCAGTACTTC.

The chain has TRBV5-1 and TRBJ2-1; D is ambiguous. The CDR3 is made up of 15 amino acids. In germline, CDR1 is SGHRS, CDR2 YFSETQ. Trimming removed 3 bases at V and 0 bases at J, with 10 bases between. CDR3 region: CASSSLTSSYNEQFF. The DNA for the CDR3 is TGCGCCAGCAGCTCACTCACGAGCTCCTACAATGAGCAGTTCTTC. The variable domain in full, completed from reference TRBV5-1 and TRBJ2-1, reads KAGVTQTPRYLIKTRGQQVTLSCSPISGHRSVSWYQQTPGQGLQFLFEYFSETQRNKGNFPGRFSGRQFSNSRSEMNVSTLELGDSALYLCASSSLTSSYNEQFFGPGTRLTVL.